Given below is one T cell receptor beta chain in context. TCRdb keeps only in-frame clones here, not all; method: immunoSEQ multiplex PCR. The table records about 330,000 clones, around 86% of them present only once. V lost 2 bases, J lost 3 bases, and 16 bases stayed unmatched. In germline, CDR1 is MNHEY, CDR2 SMNVEV (reference sequence). The CDR3 has 19 residues. The record originates from a study of blood T cell repertoires in COVID-19. On the study more broadly: T cells, B-cell-depleted T cells, or PBMCs supplied cDNA or gDNA.

Input material: peripheral blood. The origin of this receptor is a woman between 50 and 59 years old with acute or convalescent COVID-19. The chain recombines TRBV27 with TRBJ1-5; 7 bases are shared with TRBD1. CDR3 nucleotides: TGTGCCAGCAGTTTAGGGGGCAGGGGGTCCGACGTTAACAATCAGCCCCAGCATTTT. It translates to CASSLGGRGSDVNNQPQHF.